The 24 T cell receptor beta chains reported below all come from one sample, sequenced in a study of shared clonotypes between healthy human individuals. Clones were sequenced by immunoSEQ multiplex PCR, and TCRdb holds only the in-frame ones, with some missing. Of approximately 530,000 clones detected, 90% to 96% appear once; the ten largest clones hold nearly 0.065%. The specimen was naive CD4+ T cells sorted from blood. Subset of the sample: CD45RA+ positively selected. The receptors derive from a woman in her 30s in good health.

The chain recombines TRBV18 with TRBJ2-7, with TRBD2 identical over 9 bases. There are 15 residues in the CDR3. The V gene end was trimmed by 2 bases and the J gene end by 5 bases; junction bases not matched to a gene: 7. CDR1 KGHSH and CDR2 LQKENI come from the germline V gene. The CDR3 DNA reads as TGTGCCAGCTCACCAGGCGGGAGGGCGGGTCACGAGCAGTACTTC. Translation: CASSPGGRAGHEQYF.

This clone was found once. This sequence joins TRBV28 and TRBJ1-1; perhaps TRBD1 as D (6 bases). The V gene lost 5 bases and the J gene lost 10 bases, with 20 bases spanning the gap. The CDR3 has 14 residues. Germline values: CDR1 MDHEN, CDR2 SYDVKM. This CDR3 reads CASSSGGALSGAFF. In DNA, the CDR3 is TGTGCCAGCAGTAGCGGGGGCGCCCTTAGTGGAGCTTTCTTT.

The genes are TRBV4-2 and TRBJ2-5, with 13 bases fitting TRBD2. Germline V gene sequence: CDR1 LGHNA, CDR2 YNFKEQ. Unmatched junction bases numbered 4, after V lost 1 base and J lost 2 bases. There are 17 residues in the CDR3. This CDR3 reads CASSQVALAGGQETQYF. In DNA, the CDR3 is TGTGCCAGCAGCCAAGTAGCACTAGCGGGAGGGCAAGAGACCCAGTACTTC.

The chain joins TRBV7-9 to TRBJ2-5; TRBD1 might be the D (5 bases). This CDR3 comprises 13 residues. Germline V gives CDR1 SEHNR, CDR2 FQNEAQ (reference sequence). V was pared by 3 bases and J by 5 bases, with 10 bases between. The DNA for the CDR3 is TGTGCCAGCAGCTTTGACAGAGACGAGACCCAGTACTTC. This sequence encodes CASSFDRDETQYF.

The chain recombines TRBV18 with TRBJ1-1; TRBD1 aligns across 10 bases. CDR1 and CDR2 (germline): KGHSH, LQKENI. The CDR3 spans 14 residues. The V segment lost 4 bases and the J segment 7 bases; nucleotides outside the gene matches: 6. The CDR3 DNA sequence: TGTGCCAGCTCACTCGGACAGGGGGACAGTGAAGCTTTCTTT. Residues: CASSLGQGDSEAFF.

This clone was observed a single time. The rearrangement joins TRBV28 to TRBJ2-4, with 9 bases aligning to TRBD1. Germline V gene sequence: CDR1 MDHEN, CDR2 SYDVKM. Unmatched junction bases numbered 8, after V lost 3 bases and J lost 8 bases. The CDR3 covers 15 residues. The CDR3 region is CASSLVPTGGDIQYF. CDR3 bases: TGTGCCAGCAGTTTGGTTCCGACAGGGGGAGACATTCAGTACTTC.

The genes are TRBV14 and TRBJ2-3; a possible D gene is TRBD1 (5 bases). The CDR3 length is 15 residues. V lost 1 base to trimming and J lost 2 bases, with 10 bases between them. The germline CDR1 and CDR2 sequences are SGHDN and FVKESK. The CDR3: CASSQVARVTDTQYF. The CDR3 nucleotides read TGTGCCAGCAGCCAAGTGGCCAGGGTCACAGATACGCAGTATTTT.

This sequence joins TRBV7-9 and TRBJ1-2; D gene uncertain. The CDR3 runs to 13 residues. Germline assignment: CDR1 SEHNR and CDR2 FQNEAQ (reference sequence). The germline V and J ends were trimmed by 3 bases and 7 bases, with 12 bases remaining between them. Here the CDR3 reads CASSLQEGSGYTF. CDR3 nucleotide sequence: TGTGCCAGCAGCTTGCAGGAGGGAAGTGGCTACACCTTC.

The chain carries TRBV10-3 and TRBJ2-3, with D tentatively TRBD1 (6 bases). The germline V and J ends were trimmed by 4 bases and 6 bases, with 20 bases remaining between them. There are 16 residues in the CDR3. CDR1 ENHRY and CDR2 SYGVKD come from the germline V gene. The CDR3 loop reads CAISATGPLNSDTQYF. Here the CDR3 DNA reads TGTGCCATCAGTGCAACAGGGCCACTAAATAGCGATACGCAGTATTTT.

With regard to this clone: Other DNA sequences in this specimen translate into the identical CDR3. CDR3 amino acids: CASSPRDSSYEQYF. CDR3 nucleotide sequence: TGTGCCAGCTCACCAAGGGACAGCTCCTACGAGCAGTACTTC. The chain employs TRBV18 and TRBJ2-7; the match to TRBD1 covers 7 bases. This CDR3 contains 14 residues. Germline V gives CDR1 KGHSH, CDR2 LQKENI. Trimming removed 2 bases from V and 0 bases from J; junction bases left unmatched: 1.

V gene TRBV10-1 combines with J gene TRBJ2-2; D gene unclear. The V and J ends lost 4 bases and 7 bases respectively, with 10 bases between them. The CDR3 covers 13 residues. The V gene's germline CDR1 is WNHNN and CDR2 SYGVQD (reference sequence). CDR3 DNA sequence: TGCGCCAGCAGTGGGGTGATTGGCGGGGAGCTGTTTTTT. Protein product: CASSGVIGGELFF.

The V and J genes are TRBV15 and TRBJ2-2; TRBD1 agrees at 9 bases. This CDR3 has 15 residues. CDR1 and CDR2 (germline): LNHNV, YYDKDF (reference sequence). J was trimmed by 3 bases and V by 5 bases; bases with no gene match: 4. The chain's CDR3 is CATSSGQGHTGELFF. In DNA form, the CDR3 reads TGTGCCACCAGCTCGGGACAGGGACACACCGGGGAGCTGTTTTTT.

The DNA for the CDR3 is TGCAGCGGAGATGGGGGAGCTGGAAACACCATATATTTT. This codes for CSGDGGAGNTIYF. The genes are TRBV29-1 and TRBJ1-3; possibly TRBD1 for D (5 bases). Looked up from germline, CDR1 is SQVTM and CDR2 is ANQGSEA. This CDR3 is built from 13 residues. Trimming shortened V by 7 bases and J by 2 bases, and 12 bases separated the two germline ends.

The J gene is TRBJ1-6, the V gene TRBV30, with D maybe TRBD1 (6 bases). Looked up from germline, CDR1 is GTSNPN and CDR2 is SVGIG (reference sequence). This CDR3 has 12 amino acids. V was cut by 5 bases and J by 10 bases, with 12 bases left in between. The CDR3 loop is CAWGRTESPLHF. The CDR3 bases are TGTGCCTGGGGTCGGACAGAGTCACCCCTCCACTTT.

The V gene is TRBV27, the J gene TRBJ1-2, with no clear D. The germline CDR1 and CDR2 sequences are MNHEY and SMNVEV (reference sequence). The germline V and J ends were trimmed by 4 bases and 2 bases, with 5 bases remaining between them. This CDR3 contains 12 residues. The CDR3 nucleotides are TGTGCCAGCAGTTCCAGAAACTATGGCTACACCTTC. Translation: CASSSRNYGYTF.

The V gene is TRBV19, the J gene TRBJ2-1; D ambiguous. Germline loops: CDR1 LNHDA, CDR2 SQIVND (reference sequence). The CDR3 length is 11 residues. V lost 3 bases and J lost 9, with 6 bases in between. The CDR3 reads CASSIGGEQFF. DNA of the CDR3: TGTGCCAGTAGTATCGGTGGTGAGCAGTTCTTC.

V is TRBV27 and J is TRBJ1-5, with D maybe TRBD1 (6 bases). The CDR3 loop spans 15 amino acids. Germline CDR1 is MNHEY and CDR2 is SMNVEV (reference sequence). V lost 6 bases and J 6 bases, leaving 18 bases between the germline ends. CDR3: CASRPGGGISQPQHF. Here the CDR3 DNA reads TGTGCCAGCAGGCCCGGCGGGGGCATTAGTCAGCCCCAGCATTTT.

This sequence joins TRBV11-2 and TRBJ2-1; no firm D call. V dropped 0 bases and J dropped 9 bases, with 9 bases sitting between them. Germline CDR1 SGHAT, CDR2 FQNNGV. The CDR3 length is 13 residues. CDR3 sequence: CASSLDVELEQFF. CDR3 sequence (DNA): TGTGCCAGCAGCTTAGATGTGGAGCTTGAGCAGTTCTTC. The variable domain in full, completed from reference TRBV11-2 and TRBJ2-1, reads EAGVAQSPRYKIIEKRQSVAFWCNPISGHATLYWYQQILGQGPKLLIQFQNNGVVDDSQLPKDRFSAERLKGVDSTLKIQPAKLEDSAVYLCASSLDVELEQFFGPGTRLTVL.

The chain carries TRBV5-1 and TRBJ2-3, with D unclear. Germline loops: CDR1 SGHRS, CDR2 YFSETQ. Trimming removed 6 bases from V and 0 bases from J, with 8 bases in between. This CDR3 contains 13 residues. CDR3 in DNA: TGCGCCAGCACGGGCTGGAGCACAGATACGCAGTATTTT. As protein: CASTGWSTDTQYF.

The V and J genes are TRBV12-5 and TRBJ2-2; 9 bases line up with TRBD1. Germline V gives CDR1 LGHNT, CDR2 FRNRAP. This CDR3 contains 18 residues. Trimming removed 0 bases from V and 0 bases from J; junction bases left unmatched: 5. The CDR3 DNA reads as TGTGCTAGTGGTTTGGTGGTCGGGACAGGGTCGAACACCGGGGAGCTGTTTTTT. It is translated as CASGLVVGTGSNTGELFF.

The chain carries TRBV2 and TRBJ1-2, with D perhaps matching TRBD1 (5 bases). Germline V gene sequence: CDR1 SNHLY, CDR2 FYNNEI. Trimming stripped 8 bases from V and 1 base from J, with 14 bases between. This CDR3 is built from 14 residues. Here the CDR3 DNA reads TGTGCCAGCCGGCGGGACGCCGGTAACTATGGCTACACCTTC. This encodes CASRRDAGNYGYTF.

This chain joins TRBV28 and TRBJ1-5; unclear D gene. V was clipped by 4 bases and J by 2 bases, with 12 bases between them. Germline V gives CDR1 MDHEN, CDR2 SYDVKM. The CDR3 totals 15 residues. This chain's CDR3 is CASSSPGRGNQPQHF. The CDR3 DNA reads TGTGCCAGCAGTTCCCCCGGACGGGGCAATCAGCCCCAGCATTTT.

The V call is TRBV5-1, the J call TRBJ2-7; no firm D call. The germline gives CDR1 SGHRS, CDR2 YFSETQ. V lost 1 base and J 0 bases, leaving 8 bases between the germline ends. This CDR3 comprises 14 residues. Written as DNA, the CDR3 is TGCGCCAGCAGCTTGCCAGGAGCCTCCTACGAGCAGTACTTC. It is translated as CASSLPGASYEQYF.

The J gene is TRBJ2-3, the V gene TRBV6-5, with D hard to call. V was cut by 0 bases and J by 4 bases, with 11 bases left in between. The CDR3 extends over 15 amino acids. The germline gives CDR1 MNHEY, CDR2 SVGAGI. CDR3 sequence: CASSYSGGVSDTQYF. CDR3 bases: TGTGCCAGCAGTTACTCGGGTGGCGTCTCAGATACGCAGTATTTT.